This T cell receptor (beta chain) was recovered during a study of T cell repertoires in cytomegalovirus infection. General study results and limits: Ex vivo responses were dominated by HLA-C-restricted CMV-specific TCR beta clonotypes.

One entry per CDR3 protein, called by TCRdb with MiXCR from the reads. The table shows some 240,000 distinct CDR3 sequences, with over 15% occurring only once. At least ten counts were recorded for this clonotype. As yet, its antigen is unknown. This CDR3 contains 14 residues. CDR1 and CDR2 from the germline V gene are SNHLY and FYNNEI. Between the trimmed V and J ends, which lost 4 bases and 4 bases, there was a span of 12 bases. This chain uses TRBV2 with TRBJ2-3; tentative D call: TRBD2 (7 bases). The sequenced material came from CD8+ T cells from PBMCs. This receptor was taken from a human donor in good health (CMV status not recorded). Some clones in this sample may be carry-over from other donors' samples. CDR3 nucleotides: TGTGCCAGCAGTGCGGCGGGGGCAGCAGATACGCAGTATTTT. Amino acids: CASSAAGAADTQYF. Variable domain in full (rest from reference TRBV2 and TRBJ2-3): EPEVTQTPSHQVTQMGQEVILRCVPISNHLYFYWYRQILGQKVEFLVSFYNNEISEKSEIFDDQFSVERPDGSNFTLKIRSTKLEDSAMYFCASSAAGAADTQYFGPGTRLTVL.